This TCR beta chain appears in the sequencing data of a study of shared clonotypes between healthy human individuals. Several immunoSEQ plates received, in even portions, the genomic DNA of each subset. The assay was immunoSEQ multiplex PCR, and TCRdb's table has in-frame clones only and misses some. This sample has 85,000 to 100,000 clones, with under 80% found just once. Caucasian adults living in Nashville, Tennessee, provided all samples. CCR7-negative CD45RA+ TemRA cells were combined with CD45RO+ cells to form CD8 memory. Looked up from germline, CDR1 is SGHDN and CDR2 is FVKESK. The CDR3 length is 13 residues. With 5 bases removed from V and 5 bases from J, the gap between germline ends came to 12 bases.

The chain employs TRBV14 and TRBJ2-5, with D perhaps matching TRBD1 (5 bases). This TCR came from a man aged 25-40 years in good health. Sequenced sample: memory CD8+ T cells sorted from blood. The sample's subset: CD45RO+ cells pooled with CCR7-negative TemRA cells. CDR3 residues: CASSVRERETQYF. Here the CDR3 DNA reads TGTGCCAGCAGCGTCAGGGAAAGGGAGACCCAGTACTTC.